This T cell receptor beta chain was observed in a study of blood T cell repertoires in COVID-19 (TCRdb year 2020). Looking at the study overall: Collaborator samples came from the United States, Italy and Spain and covered acute and convalescent phases of COVID-19. The prospective study material was composed of cDNA or gDNA derived from T cells, B-cell-depleted T cells, or PBMCs. The dataset comprised deeply sampled blood TCRbeta repertoires from subjects exposed to, actively infected with, or recovered from COVID-19. The repertoires were released in a freely available public database meant as a resource for research on the immune response to SARS-CoV-2. The samples were drawn from the first 160 participants of the ongoing ImmuneRACE study and from more than 1,000 subjects provided by 6 global collaborators. A de-identified subject ID, COVID-19 status, age in years and sex were almost always included in the sample metadata. Where available, HLA class I and class II types were taken from metadata supplied by the sample provider and were not determined by assay-based typing.

TCRbeta CDR3 regions were amplified from genomic DNA by means of the immunoSEQ Assay, a bias-controlled multiplex PCR. From the authors' description of their analysis: Within the assay, amplification of reference gene primers was used to estimate how many nucleated cells each sample contained. Sequence reads were collapsed and filtered to measure the absolute abundance of every unique TCRbeta CDR3 rearrangement. For each sample, productive Simpson clonality was calculated as the square root of Simpson's diversity index across productive rearrangements. The immuneACCESS repertoire file appears here via TCRdb, limited to in-frame rearrangements. These files lack a portion of the clones; in checked studies, under half of the deficit traces to unresolved V genes, and the cause of the others is not known. The DNA gave D and trimming, while V, J and clone size come from that table. This sample comprises about 18,000 clones, about 91% of them detected only once. About 13% of the sample rests with the top ten.

Collaborating institutions collected whole blood in K2EDTA tubes following their own protocols. For TCRbeta analysis, collaborator samples were shipped as frozen whole blood, as isolated PBMCs, or as DNA extracted from either sample type. As concerns this clone: What antigen it recognizes has not been identified. No base quality values were provided; no much bigger clone lies one nucleotide off.

Broad study findings and their caveats: The quantity of clinical and demographic metadata differed by source and by participant and was supplied without curation.

The sample comprised peripheral blood. The clonotype was recovered from a man in his 60s with active COVID-19.

The DNA is as follows: TGTGCCAGCAGCGTACTAGCGGGGGGCGGCTACGAGCAGTACTTC. Its protein product is CASSVLAGGGYEQYF. This chain joins TRBV9 to TRBJ2-7; TRBD2 lines up with 11 middle nucleotides. The CDR3 has 15 amino acids, counting the end cysteine and phenylalanine. The read is trimmed to its CDR3 DNA, 45 bases read in frame from base 1. Reading the germline V gene gives CDR1 SGDLS and CDR2 YYNGEE. V ends up 1 base short and J 3 bases short, with an unmatched junction base count of 3.